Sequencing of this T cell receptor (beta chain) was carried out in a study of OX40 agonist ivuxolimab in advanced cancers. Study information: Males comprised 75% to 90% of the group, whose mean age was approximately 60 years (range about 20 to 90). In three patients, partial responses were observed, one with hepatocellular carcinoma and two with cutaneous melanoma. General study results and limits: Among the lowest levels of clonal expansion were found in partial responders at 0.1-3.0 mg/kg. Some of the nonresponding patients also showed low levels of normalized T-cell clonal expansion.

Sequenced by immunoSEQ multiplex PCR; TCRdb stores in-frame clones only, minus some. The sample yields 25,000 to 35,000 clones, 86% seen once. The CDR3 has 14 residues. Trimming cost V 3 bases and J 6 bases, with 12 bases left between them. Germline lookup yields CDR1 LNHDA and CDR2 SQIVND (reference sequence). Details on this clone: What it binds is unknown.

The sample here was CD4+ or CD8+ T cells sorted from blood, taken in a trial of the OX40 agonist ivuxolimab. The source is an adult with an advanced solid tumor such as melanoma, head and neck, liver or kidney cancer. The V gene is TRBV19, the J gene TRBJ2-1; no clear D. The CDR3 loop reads CASSILPISNEQFF. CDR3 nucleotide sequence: TGTGCCAGTAGTATCCTTCCCATTAGCAATGAGCAGTTCTTC.